Presented here are 8 T cell receptor beta chains from one specimen sequenced in a study of blood T cell repertoires in COVID-19. The assay was immunoSEQ multiplex PCR, and TCRdb's table has in-frame clones only and misses some. Of around 120,000 clones listed, more than 75% are singletons. Sequencing was carried out using peripheral blood. All receptors come from a woman aged 70-85 years with acute or convalescent COVID-19.

The V and J genes are TRBV7-2 and TRBJ1-2; perhaps TRBD1 as D (5 bases). This CDR3 region has 12 residues. The germline gives CDR1 SGHTA, CDR2 FQGNSA. Trimming stripped 4 bases from V and 5 bases from J, with 8 bases between. CDR3 amino acids: CASSSRGYGYTF. The CDR3 bases are TGTGCCAGCAGCTCCCGGGGGTATGGCTACACCTTC.

The chain couples TRBV7-9 to TRBJ1-2; D gene ambiguous. Germline CDR1 reads SEHNR; CDR2 reads FQNEAQ (reference sequence). V lost 3 bases and J lost 3, with 8 bases in between. This CDR3 region has 13 residues. This chain's CDR3 is CASSFKLDYGYTF. In DNA, the CDR3 is TGTGCCAGCAGCTTTAAACTTGACTATGGCTACACCTTC.

The gene calls are TRBV19 and TRBJ2-3, with 15 bases matching TRBD2. V trimming: 5 bases; J trimming: 7 bases; junction bases outside the gene matches: 7. CDR3 length: 16 residues. Germline CDR1 and CDR2: LNHDA and SQIVND (reference sequence). The CDR3 loop reads CASSHRGLAGGNTQYF. CDR3 DNA: TGTGCCAGTAGTCACCGTGGACTAGCGGGGGGGAATACGCAGTATTTT.

This chain links TRBV7-9 with TRBJ2-1; a possible D gene is TRBD2 (6 bases). Germline CDR1 and CDR2: SEHNR and FQNEAQ (reference sequence). V was cut by 1 base and J by 0 bases, with 7 bases left in between. The CDR3 runs to 15 residues. The CDR3 bases are TGTGCCAGCAGCTTAGACGGGAGCTCCTACAATGAGCAGTTCTTC. Residues: CASSLDGSSYNEQFF.

The gene calls are TRBV19 and TRBJ2-3; 12 bases are a match to TRBD2. The ends lost 5 bases at V and 2 bases at J; junction bases unmatched: 5. CDR3 size: 16 residues. CDR1 is LNHDA, CDR2 SQIVND, per germline (reference sequence). The CDR3 region is CASSARTSGATDTQYF. The DNA for the CDR3 is TGTGCCAGTAGTGCGCGGACTAGCGGGGCCACAGATACGCAGTATTTT.

Here the CDR3 DNA reads TGCGCCAGCAGCCTGGGACAGGGGGCCAACACTGAAGCTTTCTTT. This encodes CASSLGQGANTEAFF. The rearrangement uses TRBV4-1 and TRBJ1-1, with 12 bases aligning to TRBD1. CDR1 and CDR2 (germline): MGHRA, YSYEKL. Unmatched junction bases numbered 2, after V lost 4 bases and J lost 2 bases. This CDR3 is 15 amino acids long.

This clone is a singleton in its sample. This chain connects TRBV7-9 to TRBJ2-3; 7 nucleotides line up with TRBD2. Germline trimming cut 5 bases from V and 1 base from J; bases unmatched to any gene: 12. Germline loops: CDR1 SEHNR, CDR2 FQNEAQ (reference sequence). The CDR3 has 17 residues. The CDR3 region is CASSSTGGRVGTDTQYF. The CDR3 bases are TGTGCCAGCAGCAGTACGGGCGGGAGAGTGGGCACAGATACGCAGTATTTT.

The rearrangement uses TRBV5-4 and TRBJ1-2; 11 nucleotides align to TRBD1. After removal of 4 bases from V and 6 bases from J, the junction contained 8 bases not matched to a gene. The germline V gene has CDR1 SGHNT and CDR2 YYREEE (reference sequence). The CDR3 contains 15 residues. The CDR3 coding sequence is TGTGCCAGCAGCCCCTGGGACAGGGGGTATCATGGCTACACCTTC. Its protein is CASSPWDRGYHGYTF.